Following are 18 T cell receptor beta chains from one sample sequenced in a study of regulatory T cells in long-lasting Graves disease. Combining iRepertoire HTBI primers with Arm-PCR of CDR3 regions, the authors built TCR beta libraries. A single record per CDR3 protein comes from TCRdb applying MiXCR to the multiplex PCR reads. The sample shows roughly 530,000 distinct CDR3 sequences, around 15% of them seen only once. Described time point: newly diagnosed GD, antithyroid drugs for less than 3 months. PBMC RNA served as the TCR library source. The sample was also linked to a second study, of T cells in Graves' hyperthyroidism and ophthalmopathy.

The source was peripheral blood mononuclear cells (PBMCs), collected at new diagnosis, from a patient treated with antithyroid drugs. Receptors originate from a woman aged 40 to 65 with Graves disease.

This clonotype has ten or more counts. The chain is built from TRBV7-8 and TRBJ1-3, with 9 bases that match TRBD1. Germline CDR1 is SGHVS and CDR2 is FQNEAQ. V dropped 4 bases and J dropped 0; count of bases not matched to a gene: 7. The CDR3 length is 17 residues. The DNA for the CDR3 is TGTGCCAGCAGCTCAGGACAGGGGTCTAGCTCTGGAAACACCATATATTTT. Residues: CASSSGQGSSSGNTIYF.

This clonotype was seen a few times. This sequence joins TRBV4-1 and TRBJ2-7, with 8 bases fitting TRBD1. Germline V gene sequence: CDR1 MGHRA, CDR2 YSYEKL. V lost 0 bases, J lost 2 bases, and 15 bases stayed unmatched. The CDR3 has 19 amino acids. CDR3 residues: CASSQDLGQGSEGPYEQYF. CDR3 nucleotide sequence: TGCGCCAGCAGCCAAGATCTTGGACAGGGCAGTGAAGGGCCCTACGAGCAGTACTTC.

V is TRBV7-8 and J is TRBJ2-1; TRBD2 agrees at 14 bases. The CDR3 length is 16 residues. The trim removed 4 bases at V and 8 bases at J, leaving 7 bases unmatched. Germline V CDR1 and CDR2: SGHVS, FQNEAQ. CDR3 sequence: CASSSTGLAGVYEQFF. CDR3 DNA: TGTGCCAGCAGCTCTACGGGACTAGCGGGGGTATATGAGCAGTTCTTC.

J is TRBJ2-1 and V is TRBV2; D is perhaps TRBD2 (7 bases). The V and J ends lost 6 bases and 0 bases respectively, with 21 bases between them. Germline V gene sequence: CDR1 SNHLY, CDR2 FYNNEI. This CDR3 region has 18 residues. The CDR3 sequence is CASRPGLTGGHSYNEQFF. The CDR3 coding sequence is TGTGCCAGCAGGCCGGGACTAACGGGGGGACACTCCTACAATGAGCAGTTCTTC.

This clonotype was found many times. V is TRBV12-3 or TRBV12-4 and J is TRBJ1-5; TRBD1 might be the D (5 bases). V gave up 8 bases and J gave up 0 bases, with 17 bases separating them. This CDR3 contains 16 residues. This chain's CDR3 is CASANRGPDSNQPQHF. The CDR3 DNA follows: TGTGCCAGCGCCAACCGGGGCCCCGATAGCAATCAGCCCCAGCATTTT.

This clonotype was observed a handful of times. The J gene is TRBJ1-2, the V gene TRBV20-1; D unresolved. V lost 7 bases and J 2 bases, leaving 11 bases between the germline ends. This CDR3 is 12 amino acids long. CDR1 and CDR2 (germline): DFQATT, SNEGSKA (reference sequence). Written as DNA, the CDR3 is TGCAGTGTTCCTACAGTCAACTATGGCTACACCTTC. This encodes CSVPTVNYGYTF.

This clonotype was observed a few times. The V gene is TRBV12-3 or TRBV12-4, the J gene TRBJ2-1; D not resolved. Trimming cost V 2 bases and J 5 bases, with 13 bases left between them. The CDR3 is 15 amino acids. The DNA for the CDR3 is TGTGCCAGCAGTTTACCCCCCGGGTTGAACAATGAGCAGTTCTTC. This sequence encodes CASSLPPGLNNEQFF.

The chain carries TRBV30 and TRBJ1-6, with D possibly TRBD1 on 6 matching bases. This CDR3 has 15 residues. V gave up 2 bases and J gave up 0 bases, with 8 bases separating them. Germline CDR1 reads GTSNPN; CDR2 reads SVGIG (reference sequence). In nucleotides, the CDR3 is TGTGCCTGGAGTCCACAGGGCTCCTATAATTCACCCCTCCACTTT. Residues: CAWSPQGSYNSPLHF. Complete variable domain (other parts from reference TRBV30 and TRBJ1-6): SQTIHQWPATLVQPVGSPLSLECTVEGTSNPNLYWYRQAAGRGLQLLFYSVGIGQISSEVPQNLSASRPQDRQFILSSKKLLLSDSGFYLCAWSPQGSYNSPLHFGNGTRLTVT.

This clonotype has more than one count but fewer than ten. The chain links TRBV9 to TRBJ2-7; 9 bases fit TRBD1. The CDR3 consists of 13 residues. The germline gives CDR1 SGDLS, CDR2 YYNGEE. Trimming at V came to 4 bases and at J to 6 bases, leaving 5 bases not matched to a gene. CDR3 region: CASSILTGGEQYF. The CDR3 region has the DNA TGTGCCAGCAGCATCTTGACAGGGGGCGAGCAGTACTTC.

This clonotype has more than one count but fewer than ten. V gene TRBV7-9 combines with J gene TRBJ1-6, with D perhaps TRBD1 (5 bases). The germline V gene encodes CDR1 SEHNR and CDR2 FQNEAQ (reference sequence). Trimming pared 1 base from V and 3 bases from J, leaving 7 bases between. The CDR3 sequence is 15 residues long. The CDR3 coding sequence is TGTGCCAGCAGCTTAGGAGGGGTCTATAATTCACCCCTCCACTTT. This gives the protein CASSLGGVYNSPLHF.

This clonotype was seen ten or more times. V usage is TRBV28 and J usage is TRBJ1-6, with D possibly matching TRBD1 (5 bases). Germline V gene data show CDR1 as MDHEN and CDR2 as SYDVKM. V lost 7 bases and J 0 bases, leaving 10 bases between the germline ends. The CDR3 spans 15 residues. CDR3 sequence (DNA): TGTGCCAGCACCAAGGGGTTCTCCTATAATTCACCCCTCCACTTT. Protein: CASTKGFSYNSPLHF.

The chain employs TRBV7-8 and TRBJ1-2, with TRBD1 matching over 9 bases. Trimming removed 5 bases from V and 5 bases from J; junction bases left unmatched: 12. This CDR3 has 16 residues. Germline V gene lookup returns CDR1 SGHVS and CDR2 FQNEAQ. DNA for the CDR3: TGTGCCAGCAGCAGGGGTACAGGGGGCGCATCTTATGGCTACACCTTC. This gives the protein CASSRGTGGASYGYTF.

This CDR3 is CASSPLITGIGGYTF. CDR3 coding DNA: TGTGCCAGCAGTCCCCTTATAACAGGGATCGGTGGCTACACCTTC. The rearrangement links TRBV28 to TRBJ1-2; D might be TRBD1 (6 bases). CDR3 length equals 15 residues. Germline assignment: CDR1 MDHEN and CDR2 SYDVKM. The V end was cut by 5 bases, the J end by 7 bases, with 20 bases between.

The V call is TRBV10-1, the J call TRBJ1-3; D is ambiguous. The CDR3 has 14 amino acids. V was shortened by 2 bases and J by 0 bases, with 5 bases between the two germline ends. Germline CDR1 reads WNHNN; CDR2 reads SYGVQD (reference sequence). CDR3 region: CASSEMASGNTIYF. In nucleotides, the CDR3 is TGCGCCAGCAGTGAGATGGCCTCTGGAAACACCATATATTTT.

This sequence joins TRBV30 and TRBJ2-1; tentative D call: TRBD1 (6 bases). The V and J ends lost 4 bases and 3 bases respectively, with 10 bases between them. CDR1 and CDR2 from the germline V gene are GTSNPN and SVGIG (reference sequence). CDR3 size: 13 residues. CDR3 region: CAWIPDSYNEQFF. The CDR3 DNA is TGTGCCTGGATACCGGACAGCTACAATGAGCAGTTCTTC.

This chain connects TRBV7-2 to TRBJ2-1; no clear D gene. The CDR3 is 14 residues long. With 0 bases removed from V and 9 bases from J, the gap between germline ends came to 12 bases. CDR1 is SGHTA and CDR2 is FQGNSA in the germline V gene. CDR3 protein: CASSLAGSPFEQFF. CDR3 nucleotide sequence: TGTGCCAGCAGCTTAGCAGGGTCCCCGTTTGAGCAGTTCTTC.

The J gene is TRBJ2-1, the V gene TRBV3-1, with D possibly being TRBD1 (6 bases). With 5 bases removed from V and 6 bases from J, the gap between germline ends came to 11 bases. CDR1 LGHDT and CDR2 YNNKEL come from the germline V gene (reference sequence). The CDR3 has 13 residues. The CDR3 DNA reads as TGTGCCAGCAGCAAAACCAGGGGCAATGAGCAGTTCTTC. Its protein is CASSKTRGNEQFF.

This chain uses TRBV28 with TRBJ1-1, with 7 bases aligning to TRBD1. The CDR3 is 16 amino acids. Unmatched junction bases numbered 6, after V lost 2 bases and J lost 0 bases. CDR1 and CDR2 (germline): MDHEN, SYDVKM. The CDR3 sequence is CASSLATGSVNTEAFF. In nucleotides, the CDR3 is TGTGCCAGCAGTTTAGCGACAGGGTCGGTGAACACTGAAGCTTTCTTT.